The 18 T cell receptor beta chains below were found in one sample sequenced in a study of shared clonotypes between healthy human individuals. Naive CD8 populations comprised CD45RO-negative cells positively selected for CCR7, excluding terminally differentiated effector memory CD45RA+ cells. Produced via immunoSEQ multiplex PCR; TCRdb's table is partial and in-frame only. The sample holds hundreds of thousands of clones, approximately 92% seen once. Sequenced input: naive CD8+ T cells sorted from blood. The receptors were gathered from a man aged 25 to 40 in good health.

The rearrangement links TRBV11-2 to TRBJ2-3; 9 nucleotides match TRBD2. Trimming at V came to 2 bases and at J to 5 bases, leaving 8 bases not matched to a gene. Germline V gene sequence: CDR1 SGHAT, CDR2 FQNNGV. The CDR3 has 16 amino acids. The CDR3 DNA follows: TGTGCCAGCAGCTTACTAGCGGGGACGCACGTAGATACGCAGTATTTT. It translates to CASSLLAGTHVDTQYF.

The count of this clone is one. The CDR3 DNA reads as TGCGCCAGCAGCCCCCTAGCGAGGGTACGGGCAGATACGCAGTATTTT. This gives the protein CASSPLARVRADTQYF. The chain carries TRBV5-1 and TRBJ2-3; D is perhaps TRBD2 (6 bases). Germline CDR1 is SGHRS and CDR2 is YFSETQ. CDR3 length equals 16 residues. Trimming removed 4 bases at V and 4 bases at J, with 19 bases between.

To note about this clone: This sample includes further DNA sequences coding for the same CDR3. V usage is TRBV15 and J usage is TRBJ2-7; D unclear. CDR1 is LNHNV and CDR2 is YYDKDF in the germline V gene (reference sequence). Trimming took off 0 bases at V and 4 bases at J, with 7 bases between the two ends. This CDR3 has 13 amino acids. CDR3 region: CATSRDFSYEQYF. CDR3 coding DNA: TGTGCCACCAGCAGAGATTTCAGTTACGAGCAGTACTTC.

This rearrangement joins TRBV9 to TRBJ2-1; D perhaps matches TRBD2 (6 bases). Germline CDR1 and CDR2: SGDLS and YYNGEE. Trimming shortened V by 7 bases and J by 9 bases, and 14 bases separated the two germline ends. This CDR3 is 12 amino acids long. DNA for the CDR3: TGTGCCAGCTCCTTTGGGGGAGGTGAGCAGTTCTTC. It encodes CASSFGGGEQFF.

This clone was seen only once. The chain is built from TRBV7-2 and TRBJ2-7, with 8 positions matching TRBD1. Germline CDR1 is SGHTA and CDR2 is FQGNSA. The CDR3 spans 14 residues. J was trimmed by 0 bases and V by 5 bases; bases with no gene match: 3. The CDR3 is CASSETGGSYEQYF. As DNA, the CDR3 is TGTGCCAGCAGCGAAACAGGGGGCTCCTACGAGCAGTACTTC. The variable domain in full, with the rest retrieved from reference TRBV7-2 and TRBJ2-7, is GAGVSQSPSNKVTEKGKDVELRCDPISGHTALYWYRQSLGQGLEFLIYFQGNSAPDKSGLPSDRFSAERTGGSVSTLTIQRTQQEDSAVYLCASSETGGSYEQYFGPGTRLTVT.

Only one count was recorded for this clone. The chain links TRBV7-9 to TRBJ2-3; the D is unclear. The CDR3 contains 15 residues. Looked up from germline, CDR1 is SEHNR and CDR2 is FQNEAQ (reference sequence). Deletions cut 1 base from V and 2 bases from J, with 10 bases between. The CDR3 protein is CASSLGPLDTDTQYF. Written as DNA, the CDR3 is TGTGCCAGCAGCTTAGGGCCGTTAGACACAGATACGCAGTATTTT.

The V gene is TRBV11-2, the J gene TRBJ2-7; D is tentatively TRBD1 or TRBD2 (7 bases each). This CDR3 has 15 amino acids. Trimming removed 1 base at V and 4 bases at J, with 14 bases between. Germline CDR1 is SGHAT and CDR2 is FQNNGV. CDR3 DNA: TGTGCCAGCAGCTTAGGGGGGGGACAGACGTACGAGCAGTACTTC. Its translation is CASSLGGGQTYEQYF. Using reference TRBV11-2 and TRBJ2-7 for the parts outside the CDR3, the full variable domain is EAGVAQSPRYKIIEKRQSVAFWCNPISGHATLYWYQQILGQGPKLLIQFQNNGVVDDSQLPKDRFSAERLKGVDSTLKIQPAKLEDSAVYLCASSLGGGQTYEQYFGPGTRLTVT.

The chain is built from TRBV4-1 and TRBJ2-5, with 7 bases fitting TRBD2. The CDR3 covers 13 residues. CDR1 and CDR2 from the germline V gene are MGHRA and YSYEKL. With V trimmed by 4 bases and J by 4 bases, 3 bases remained unmatched. DNA for the CDR3: TGCGCCAGCAGCCCCTGGGAGGGAGAGACCCAGTACTTC. Protein sequence: CASSPWEGETQYF.

This clone was observed once. The chain recombines TRBV6-6 with TRBJ2-1, with 7 bases fitting TRBD1. The CDR3 contains 16 residues. V trimming: 2 bases; J trimming: 0 bases; junction bases outside the gene matches: 4. From germline, CDR1 is MNHNY and CDR2 SVGAGI (reference sequence). The CDR3 reads CASSYGQALSYNEQFF. The CDR3 nucleotides read TGTGCCAGCAGTTACGGACAGGCGCTCTCCTACAATGAGCAGTTCTTC.

The V gene is TRBV6-1, the J gene TRBJ2-7; no firm D call. The CDR3 covers 12 residues. Germline lookup yields CDR1 MNHNS and CDR2 SASEGT. Trimming pared 6 bases from V and 2 bases from J, leaving 8 bases between. The CDR3 spells CASRLGAYEQYF. CDR3 coding DNA: TGTGCCAGCAGGCTTGGAGCCTACGAGCAGTACTTC.

The rearrangement links TRBV19 to TRBJ2-7; D tentatively fits TRBD1 or TRBD2 (7 bases each). From germline, CDR1 is LNHDA and CDR2 SQIVND (reference sequence). The CDR3 consists of 23 residues. V was cut by 8 bases and J by 0 bases, with 41 bases left in between. The CDR3 nucleotides read TGTGCCAGTTTGGAGCCGTCCGGGACAGAAAAACCTCGCAGCGGGACGAGCTCCTACGAGCAGTACTTC. This encodes CASLEPSGTEKPRSGTSSYEQYF.

V is TRBV28 and J is TRBJ2-7; 11 bases are shared with TRBD2. The V gene's germline CDR1 is MDHEN and CDR2 SYDVKM. The CDR3 contains 15 residues. The V segment lost 6 bases and the J segment 3 bases; nucleotides outside the gene matches: 7. The CDR3 DNA reads as TGTGCCAGCAGACTTCCCGGGACTAGCGGCTACGAGCAGTACTTC. Amino acid sequence: CASRLPGTSGYEQYF.

V and J are TRBV7-2 and TRBJ2-7; D not resolved. The V end lost 0 bases, the J end lost 4 bases, and 16 bases lay between the germline ends. Germline V gene sequence: CDR1 SGHTA, CDR2 FQGNSA. This CDR3 spans 16 amino acids. This CDR3 reads CASSLAGFRGRYEQYF. CDR3 in DNA: TGTGCCAGCAGCTTAGCTGGGTTTAGAGGACGATACGAGCAGTACTTC.

The chain carries TRBV6-1 and TRBJ2-1; 9 positions match TRBD2. Per the germline V gene, CDR1 is MNHNS and CDR2 is SASEGT. This CDR3 is built from 14 residues. The V and J ends lost 0 bases and 13 bases, in that order; junction bases with no gene match: 7. This CDR3 reads CASSEASGSMVQFF. CDR3 DNA sequence: TGTGCCAGCAGTGAAGCTAGCGGGAGTATGGTCCAGTTCTTC.

This chain uses TRBV27 with TRBJ2-5; the match to TRBD2 covers 8 bases. J was trimmed by 1 base and V by 3 bases; bases with no gene match: 7. The germline gives CDR1 MNHEY, CDR2 SMNVEV (reference sequence). The CDR3 runs to 16 residues. This CDR3 reads CASSFSFGRAQETQYF. CDR3 in DNA: TGTGCCAGCAGTTTTTCTTTCGGGAGGGCCCAAGAGACCCAGTACTTC.

J is TRBJ2-1 and V is TRBV19, with 11 bases matching TRBD2. CDR1 and CDR2 (germline): LNHDA, SQIVND (reference sequence). CDR3 length: 15 residues. V was pared by 3 bases and J by 9 bases, with 7 bases of the junction left unmatched. The DNA of the CDR3 is TGTGCCAGTAGTATGGTACTAGCGGGAGCGGCTGAGCAGTTCTTC. Protein sequence: CASSMVLAGAAEQFF.

V usage is TRBV4-1 and J usage is TRBJ2-5, with D hard to call. The germline V and J ends were trimmed by 1 base and 2 bases, with 11 bases remaining between them. The CDR3 has 15 residues. The germline gives CDR1 MGHRA, CDR2 YSYEKL. The CDR3 sequence: CASSQGQDSQETQYF. In nucleotides, the CDR3 is TGCGCCAGCAGCCAAGGTCAGGATTCTCAAGAGACCCAGTACTTC.

J is TRBJ2-3 and V is TRBV6-5; TRBD1 agrees at 7 bases. Trimming at V came to 5 bases and at J to 1 base, leaving 6 bases not matched to a gene. The CDR3 is 15 amino acids. Germline CDR1 and CDR2: MNHEY and SVGAGI. CDR3 protein: CASSGDREGTDTQYF. CDR3 coding DNA: TGTGCCAGCAGTGGAGACAGGGAAGGCACAGATACGCAGTATTTT.